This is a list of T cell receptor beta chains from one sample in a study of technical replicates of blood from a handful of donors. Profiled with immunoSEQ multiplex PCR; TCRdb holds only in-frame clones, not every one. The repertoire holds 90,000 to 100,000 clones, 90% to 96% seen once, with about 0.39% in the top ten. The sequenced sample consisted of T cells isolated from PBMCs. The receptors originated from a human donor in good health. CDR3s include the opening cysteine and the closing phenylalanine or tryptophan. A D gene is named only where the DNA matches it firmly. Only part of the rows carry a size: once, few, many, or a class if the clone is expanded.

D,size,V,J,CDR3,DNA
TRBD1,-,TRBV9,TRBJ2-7,CASSVAQGVSEQYF,TGTGCCAGCAGCGTAGCGCAGGGGGTCTCCGAGCAGTACTTC
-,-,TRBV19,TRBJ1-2,CAGLSPYGYTF,TGTGCCGGACTCAGCCCCTATGGCTACACCTTC
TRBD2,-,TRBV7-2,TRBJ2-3,CASRATSGRIDTQYF,TGTGCCAGCAGGGCCACTAGCGGGAGGATCGATACGCAGTATTTT
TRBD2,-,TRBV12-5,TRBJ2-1,CASGLVPAGGDNEQFF,TGTGCTAGTGGTTTGGTACCAGCGGGAGGGGACAATGAGCAGTTCTTC
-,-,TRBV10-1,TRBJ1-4,CASSEANTGKLFF,TGCGCCAGCAGTGAGGCTAACACAGGGAAACTGTTTTTT
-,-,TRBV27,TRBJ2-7,CASTGSNTYEQYF,TGTGCCAGCACCGGGAGCAATACCTACGAGCAGTACTTC
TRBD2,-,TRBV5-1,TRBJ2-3,CASSFGGADTQYF,TGCGCCAGCAGCTTTGGGGGGGCAGATACGCAGTATTTT
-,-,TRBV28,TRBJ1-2,CAIEDRSNYGYTF,TGTGCCATTGAAGACAGGTCCAACTATGGCTACACCTTC
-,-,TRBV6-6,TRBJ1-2,CASLGPEHVYGYTF,TGTGCCAGCTTGGGCCCCGAACACGTCTATGGCTACACCTTC
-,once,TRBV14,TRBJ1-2,CASSFSTNYGYTF,TGTGCCAGCAGCTTTAGTACTAACTATGGCTACACCTTC
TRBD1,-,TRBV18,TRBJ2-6,CASSPLWGQGSTGANVLTF,TGTGCCAGCTCACCGCTTTGGGGACAGGGGTCGACTGGGGCCAACGTCCTGACTTTC
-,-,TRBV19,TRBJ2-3,CASSIGTGTDTQYF,TGTGCCAGTAGTATAGGCACAGGCACAGATACGCAGTATTTT
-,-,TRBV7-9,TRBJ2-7,CASSSVDGRYEQYF,TGTGCCAGCAGCTCAGTGGACGGGAGATACGAGCAGTACTTC
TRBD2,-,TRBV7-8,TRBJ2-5,CASTRTSGDQETQYF,TGTGCCAGCACCCGGACTAGCGGGGATCAAGAGACCCAGTACTTC
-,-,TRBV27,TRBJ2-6,CASGLLGAKGANVLTF,TGTGCCAGCGGCTTACTGGGGGCGAAAGGGGCCAACGTCCTGACTTTC
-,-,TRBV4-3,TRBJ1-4,CASSQTGEKLFF,TGCGCCAGCAGCCAAACAGGGGAAAAACTGTTTTTT
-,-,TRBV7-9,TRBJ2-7,CASSLDKTGERYEQYF,TGTGCCAGCAGCCTGGATAAGACAGGTGAGAGGTACGAGCAGTACTTC
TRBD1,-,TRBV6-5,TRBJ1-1,CASGQGMNTEAFF,TGTGCCAGCGGACAGGGAATGAACACTGAAGCTTTCTTT
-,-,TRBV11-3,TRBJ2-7,CASSPREGRTYEQYF,TGTGCCAGCAGCCCTCGTGAGGGGAGGACCTACGAGCAGTACTTC
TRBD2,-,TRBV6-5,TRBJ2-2,CASSVSGRVGGELFF,TGTGCCAGCAGTGTTTCAGGGAGGGTCGGCGGGGAGCTGTTTTTT
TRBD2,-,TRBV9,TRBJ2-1,CASSTGTSGRDEQFF,TGTGCCAGCTCCACCGGGACTAGCGGGAGAGATGAGCAGTTCTTC
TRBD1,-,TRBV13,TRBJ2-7,CASSTTDRQIDEQYF,TGTGCCAGCAGCACGACGGACAGGCAAATCGACGAGCAGTACTTC
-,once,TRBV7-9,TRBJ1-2,CASSFQDSIYGYTF,TGTGCCAGCAGCTTTCAGGATTCCATCTATGGCTACACCTTC
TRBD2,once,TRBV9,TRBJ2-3,CASSVDGLASEAQYF,TGTGCCAGCAGCGTAGATGGACTAGCCTCGGAAGCGCAGTATTTT
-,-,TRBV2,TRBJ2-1,CASSEDTSRTNEQFF,TGTGCCAGCAGTGAGGACACCTCTAGGACAAATGAGCAGTTCTTC
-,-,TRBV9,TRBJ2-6,CASSAPDRTVQLSGANVLTF,TGTGCCAGCAGCGCTCCCGATAGGACAGTCCAACTCTCTGGGGCCAACGTCCTGACTTTC
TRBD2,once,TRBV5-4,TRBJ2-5,CASSRTSGYQETQYF,TGTGCCAGCAGTCGGACTAGCGGGTATCAAGAGACCCAGTACTTC
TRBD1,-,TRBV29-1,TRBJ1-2,CSAQPGTGYGYTF,TGCAGCGCCCAACCCGGGACAGGCTATGGCTACACCTTC
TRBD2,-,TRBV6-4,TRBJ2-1,CASSGLAGDGGEQFF,TGTGCCAGCAGTGGACTAGCGGGAGACGGTGGTGAGCAGTTCTTC
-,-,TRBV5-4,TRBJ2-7,CASSLASQGISYEQYF,TGTGCCAGCAGCTTGGCCTCACAGGGCATCTCCTACGAGCAGTACTTC
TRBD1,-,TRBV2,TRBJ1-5,CASNRDRGDQPQHF,TGTGCCAGCAACCGGGACAGGGGGGACCAGCCCCAGCATTTT